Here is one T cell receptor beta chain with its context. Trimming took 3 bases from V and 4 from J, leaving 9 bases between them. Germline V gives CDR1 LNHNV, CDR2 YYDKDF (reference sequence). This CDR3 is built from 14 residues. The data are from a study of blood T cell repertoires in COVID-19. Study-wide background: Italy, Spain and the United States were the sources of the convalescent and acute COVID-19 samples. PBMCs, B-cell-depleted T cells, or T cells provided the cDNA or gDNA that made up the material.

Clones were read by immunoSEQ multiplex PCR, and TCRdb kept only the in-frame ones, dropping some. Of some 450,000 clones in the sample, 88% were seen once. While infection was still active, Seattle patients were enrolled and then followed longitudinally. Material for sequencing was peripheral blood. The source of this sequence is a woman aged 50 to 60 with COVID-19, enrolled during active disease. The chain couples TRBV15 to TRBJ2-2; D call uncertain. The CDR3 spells CATSRPPGTGELFF. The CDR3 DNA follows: TGTGCCACCAGCAGGCCCCCGGGCACCGGGGAGCTGTTTTTT.